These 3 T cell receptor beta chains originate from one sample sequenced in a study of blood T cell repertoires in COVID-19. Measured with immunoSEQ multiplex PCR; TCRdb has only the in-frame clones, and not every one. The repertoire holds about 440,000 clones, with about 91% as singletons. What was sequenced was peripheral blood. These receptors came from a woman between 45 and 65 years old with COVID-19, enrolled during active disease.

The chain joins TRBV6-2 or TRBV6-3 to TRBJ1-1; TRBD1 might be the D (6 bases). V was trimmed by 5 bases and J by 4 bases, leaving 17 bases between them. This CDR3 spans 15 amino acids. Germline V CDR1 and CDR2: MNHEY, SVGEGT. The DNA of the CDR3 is TGTGCCAGCAGTCATCCGAGGGGGGGAGGCACTGAAGCTTTCTTT. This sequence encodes CASSHPRGGGTEAFF.

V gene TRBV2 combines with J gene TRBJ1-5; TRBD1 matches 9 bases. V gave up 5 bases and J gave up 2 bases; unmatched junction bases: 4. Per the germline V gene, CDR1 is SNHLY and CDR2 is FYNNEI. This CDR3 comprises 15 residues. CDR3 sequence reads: CASSFRTGGNQPQHF. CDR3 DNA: TGTGCCAGCAGTTTCAGGACAGGGGGCAATCAGCCCCAGCATTTT.

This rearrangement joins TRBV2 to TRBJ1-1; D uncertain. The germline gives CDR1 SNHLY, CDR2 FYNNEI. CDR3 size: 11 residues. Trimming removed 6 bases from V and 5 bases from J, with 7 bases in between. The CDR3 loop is CASRRGTEAFF. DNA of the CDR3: TGTGCCAGCAGGAGAGGAACTGAAGCTTTCTTT.